Given below is one TCR beta chain in context. The clone's antigen remains unknown. No base quality information exists; no much larger clone differs at one position. Via the germline V gene, CDR1 is SGHTA and CDR2 FQGTGA. Trimming removed 5 bases from V and 5 bases from J; the gene matches leave 6 bases unexplained. The CDR3, cysteine through phenylalanine, is 15 amino acids long. Just CDR3 DNA is preserved here, 45 bases in frame from base 1. The treatment or condition label, read with the paper, signifies: some 19 received Ad26.COV2.S at low or high dose, single or two shots; a few received placebo; per-sample allocation not given. For vaccine and placebo recipients, repertoires were sequenced using samples collected on day 63 after the first injection. In Cohort 1b, some 25 adults aged 18-55 years were enrolled at a single site in Boston, USA, between 29 July and 7 August 2020. Ad26.COV2.S was a replication-incompetent adenovirus type 26 vector expressing a prefusion-stabilized SARS-CoV-2 spike protein from the original Wuhan strain.

The data stem from a study of Ad26.COV2.S vaccination and SARS-CoV-2 variants (dated by TCRdb to 2020 to 2022). About the full investigation: Vaccine-arm donors came from COV1001, a multicentre, randomized, double-blind, placebo-controlled phase I-IIa trial of Ad26.COV2.S in healthy adults. Blinding of investigators to trial group allocation was maintained during experiments and outcome assessment. The TCR-sequenced set comprised around 30 samples: approximately 20 Ad26.COV2.S vaccine recipients, 5 placebo recipients and 8 SARS-CoV-2 convalescent individuals. The specificity and breadth of SARS-CoV-2-reactive T cell receptors after Ad26.COV2.S vaccination were assessed by TCRbeta repertoire sequencing. Participants in the trial were split at random into five groups of five each, receiving low-dose or high-dose Ad26.COV2.S once or twice, or else placebo on both occasions. Ad26.COV2.S was administered intramuscularly at a dose of 5x10^10 or 1x10^11 viral particles, either as one shot or as two shots given 56 days apart. Overall results and qualifications from the work: According to the authors, total T cell responses may have been underestimated by the TCR breadth and depth analyses. Compared with placebo recipients, Ad26.COV2.S recipients showed higher spike-specific TCR breadth (P = 0.0014). The study was not powered for comparison of responses between vaccine doses or regimens. After vaccination, spike-specific CD8+ and CD4+ T cell responses were reported to show substantial breadth. Non-spike TCR breadth was comparable between vaccine and placebo recipients, consistent with the vaccine containing only spike.

TCRbeta CDR3 regions were sequenced with the immunoSEQ Assay. After extraction, genomic DNA underwent amplification by bias-controlled multiplex PCR, followed by high-throughput sequencing. Per the authors' processing: To quantify the absolute abundance of each unique TCRbeta CDR3 region, sequences were collapsed and filtered. T cell fraction was estimated by normalizing TCRbeta template counts to usable DNA, with usable DNA measured through amplification of reference genes found in all nucleated cells. Repertoire TCRs were annotated as SARS-CoV-2-specific by exact matching of V gene, CDR3 amino acid sequence and J gene to a known reactive TCR set. MIRA supplied the reference SARS-CoV-2 TCR set, which was filtered for enrichment in COVID-19-positive ImmuneCODE repertoires so that public or cross-reactive TCRs were removed. Drawing on the MIRA antigens, annotated TCRs were analysed further at the level of specific ORF or position within ORF. Breadth was defined as annotated unique rearrangements over total unique productive rearrangements; depth was the summed frequency of those rearrangements. TCR breadth was compared between groups using two-sided Wilcoxon rank-sum tests. This immuneACCESS table, as held by TCRdb, lists in-frame sequences with V and J called but not all clones. Of the missing ones, under half trace to an unresolved V gene in checked studies; the others have no known cause. V, J and clone size derive from that table, while D and trimming were established from the DNA sequence. This sample holds some 500,000 clones; roughly 89% were observed only once. The top ten hold around 2.5% of the sample.

Recombination linked TRBV7-3 to TRBJ2-3, and TRBD2 aligns with 11 junction nucleotides. The sequence was obtained from a person aged 18 to 65 who received the Ad26.COV2.S COVID-19 vaccine or a placebo. The starting material was peripheral blood, obtained in a trial of Ad26.COV2.S vaccine versus placebo. The sequence in DNA is TGTGCCAGCAGCATTAGCGGGGGGGCTGGAGATACGCAGTATTTT. It encodes CASSISGGAGDTQYF.